This section outlines one T cell receptor (beta chain) sequence together with its context. This sample was included in a study of blood T cell repertoires in COVID-19. Study as a whole: T cells, B-cell-depleted T cells, or PBMCs supplied cDNA or gDNA.

Trimming removed 0 bases from V and 1 base from J, with 7 bases in between. The germline V gene has CDR1 SGHRS and CDR2 YFSETQ. The CDR3 has 15 amino acids. The table came from immunoSEQ multiplex PCR; TCRdb's copy has only in-frame clones and leaves some out. The data hold 340,000 or so clones, with about 83% observed a single time. The sequence derives from a man aged 25 to 40 with active or convalescent COVID-19. The rearrangement joins TRBV5-1 to TRBJ2-2; possible D gene TRBD1, 6 bases. The sample was peripheral blood. The CDR3: CASSLEGQNTGELFF. The CDR3 DNA reads TGCGCCAGCAGCTTGGAGGGACAGAACACCGGGGAGCTGTTTTTT. The full variable domain, completed using reference TRBV5-1 and TRBJ2-2, is KAGVTQTPRYLIKTRGQQVTLSCSPISGHRSVSWYQQTPGQGLQFLFEYFSETQRNKGNFPGRFSGRQFSNSRSEMNVSTLELGDSALYLCASSLEGQNTGELFFGEGSRLTVL.